This T cell receptor (beta chain) was captured in a study of blood T cell repertoires in COVID-19. Looking at the study overall: Acute and convalescent COVID-19 samples came from the United States, Italy and Spain.

Clones were read by immunoSEQ multiplex PCR, and TCRdb kept only the in-frame ones, dropping some. The data hold approximately 200,000 clones, with approximately 90% observed a single time. Trimming shortened V by 5 bases and J by 6 bases, and 11 bases separated the two germline ends. CDR1 MGHDK and CDR2 SYGVNS come from the germline V gene. This CDR3 comprises 13 residues. What was sequenced was peripheral blood. J is TRBJ2-1 and V is TRBV25-1, with D unresolved. The source is a man aged 25 to 45 with COVID-19, enrolled during active disease. The DNA of the CDR3 is TGTGCCAGCAGTATACCCCTGGCCAATGAGCAGTTCTTC. Its protein is CASSIPLANEQFF.